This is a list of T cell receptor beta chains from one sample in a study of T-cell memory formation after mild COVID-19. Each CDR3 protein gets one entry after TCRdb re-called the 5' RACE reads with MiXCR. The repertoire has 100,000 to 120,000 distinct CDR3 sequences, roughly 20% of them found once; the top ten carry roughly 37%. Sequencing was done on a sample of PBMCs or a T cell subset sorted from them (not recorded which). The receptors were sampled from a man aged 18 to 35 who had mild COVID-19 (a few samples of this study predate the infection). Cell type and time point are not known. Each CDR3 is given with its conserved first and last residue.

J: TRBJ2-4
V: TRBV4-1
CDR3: CASSQDFLDIQYF

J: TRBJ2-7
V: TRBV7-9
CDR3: CASRGITYEQYF

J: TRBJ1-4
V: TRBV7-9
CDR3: CASSYGFGEKLFF

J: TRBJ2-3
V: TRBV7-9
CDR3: CASSSRLAGGRTDTQYF

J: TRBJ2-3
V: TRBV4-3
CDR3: CASSQGVGIWTDTQYF

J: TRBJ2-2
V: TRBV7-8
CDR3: CASSQTGMNTGELFF

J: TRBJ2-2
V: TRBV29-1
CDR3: CSVEDRGSETGELFF

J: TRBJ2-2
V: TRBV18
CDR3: CASSPREGTNTGELFF

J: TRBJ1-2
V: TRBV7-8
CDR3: CASSPGQAFYGYTF

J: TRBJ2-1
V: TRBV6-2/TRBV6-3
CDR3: CASSGSEASAYNEQFF

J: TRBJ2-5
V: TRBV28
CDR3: CASSSTHRGAEETQYF

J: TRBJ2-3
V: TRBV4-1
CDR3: CASSQATGAGTDTQYF

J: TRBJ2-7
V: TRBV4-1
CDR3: CASSQGRGQGAYEQYF

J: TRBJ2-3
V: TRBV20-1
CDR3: CSARGTGGPTDTQYF

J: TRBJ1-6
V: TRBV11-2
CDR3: CASSLTGYNSPLHF

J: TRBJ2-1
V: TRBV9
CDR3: CASTGGSYNEQFF

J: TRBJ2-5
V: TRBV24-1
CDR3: CATSDTGETQYF

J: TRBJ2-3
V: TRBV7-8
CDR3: CASSLTGAVDTQYF

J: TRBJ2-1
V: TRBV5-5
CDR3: CASSFISGNEQFF

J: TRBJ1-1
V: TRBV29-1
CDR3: CSARRGLAYTEAFF

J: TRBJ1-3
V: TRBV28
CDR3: CASSLWGVSRVLGNTIYF

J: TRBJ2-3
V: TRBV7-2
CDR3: CASSFGTSRVDTQYF

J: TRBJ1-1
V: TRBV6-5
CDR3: CASSYSRWAGMNTEAFF

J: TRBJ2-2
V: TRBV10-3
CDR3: CAISEGGKGPNTGELFF

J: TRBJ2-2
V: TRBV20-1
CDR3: CSARTVDTGELFF

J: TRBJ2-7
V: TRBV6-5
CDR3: CASSIGLASSYEQYF

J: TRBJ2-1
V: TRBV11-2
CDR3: CASSLVAGVLYNEQFF

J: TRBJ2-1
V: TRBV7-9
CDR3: CASTTLGGSSYNEQFF

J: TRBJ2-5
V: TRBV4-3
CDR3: CASSQEGRRETQYF

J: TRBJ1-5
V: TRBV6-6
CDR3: CASSYTRGSNQPQHF

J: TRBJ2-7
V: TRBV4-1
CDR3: CASSPDQGVDEQYF

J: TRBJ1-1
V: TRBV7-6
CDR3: CASSQGQGKNTEAFF

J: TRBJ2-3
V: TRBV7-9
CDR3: CASSFLAPRHHSTDTQYF

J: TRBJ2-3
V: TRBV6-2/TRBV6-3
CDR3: CASSYQLTPGSTDTQYF

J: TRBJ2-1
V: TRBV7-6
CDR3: CASSLVLGVVDEQFF

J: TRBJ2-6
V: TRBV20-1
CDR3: CSARTAYSGANVLTF

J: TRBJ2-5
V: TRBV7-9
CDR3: CASSPAGLALKETQYF

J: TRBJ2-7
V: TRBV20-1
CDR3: CSARGRGNSYEQYF

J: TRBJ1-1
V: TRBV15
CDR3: CATSSRTANTEAFF

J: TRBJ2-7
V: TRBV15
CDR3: CATSRDEGTGGSEQYF

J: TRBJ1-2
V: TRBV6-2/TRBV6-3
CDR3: CATIKRDFGYGYTF

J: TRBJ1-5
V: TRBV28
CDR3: CASQTGAGQPQHF

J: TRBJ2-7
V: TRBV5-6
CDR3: CASSFGLSDEQYF

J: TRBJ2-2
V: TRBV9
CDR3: CASSPTRGFTGELFF

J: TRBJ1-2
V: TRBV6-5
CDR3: CASRMTGGGDGYTF

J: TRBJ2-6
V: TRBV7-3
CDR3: CASSLERGANVLTF

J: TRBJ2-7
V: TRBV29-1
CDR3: CSAGTSGSYEQYF

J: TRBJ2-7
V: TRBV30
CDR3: CAWSRQGVDYEQYF

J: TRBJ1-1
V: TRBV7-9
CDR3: CASSPGRETFF

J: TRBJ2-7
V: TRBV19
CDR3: CASSPGMDGYEQYF

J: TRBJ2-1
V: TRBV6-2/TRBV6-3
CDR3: CASSLGWEYNEQFF

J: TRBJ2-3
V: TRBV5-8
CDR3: CASSLRVLSTDTQYF

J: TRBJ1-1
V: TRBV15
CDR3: CATSSAGTRNTEAFF

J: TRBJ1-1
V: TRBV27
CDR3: CASSLWRGDMNTEAFF

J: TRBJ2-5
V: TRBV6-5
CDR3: CASSHGGAAETQYF

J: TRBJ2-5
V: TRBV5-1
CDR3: CASREQGGETQYF

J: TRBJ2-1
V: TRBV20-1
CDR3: CSARAGTRDNEQFF

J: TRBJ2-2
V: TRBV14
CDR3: CASSQVSGNTGELFF